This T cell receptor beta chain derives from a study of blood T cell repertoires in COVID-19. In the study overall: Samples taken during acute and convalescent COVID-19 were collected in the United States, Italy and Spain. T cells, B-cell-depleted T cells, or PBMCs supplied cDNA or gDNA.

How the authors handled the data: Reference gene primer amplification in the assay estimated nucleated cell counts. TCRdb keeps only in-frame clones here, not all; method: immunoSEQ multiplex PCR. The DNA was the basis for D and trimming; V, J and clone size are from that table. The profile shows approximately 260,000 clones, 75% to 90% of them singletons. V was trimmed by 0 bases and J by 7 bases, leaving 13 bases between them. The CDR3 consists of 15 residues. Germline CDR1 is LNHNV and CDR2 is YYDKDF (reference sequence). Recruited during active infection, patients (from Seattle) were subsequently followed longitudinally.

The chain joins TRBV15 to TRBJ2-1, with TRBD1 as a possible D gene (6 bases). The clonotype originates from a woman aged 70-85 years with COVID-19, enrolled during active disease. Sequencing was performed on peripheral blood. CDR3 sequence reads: CATSREQGSWNEQFF. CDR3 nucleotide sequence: TGTGCCACCAGCAGAGAACAGGGTTCATGGAATGAGCAGTTCTTC.